This TCR beta chain was recorded in a study of shared clonotypes between healthy human individuals. Germline-derived CDR1 and CDR2 are SGDLS and YYNGEE. The CDR3 extends over 13 amino acids. V lost 0 bases, J lost 8 bases, and 9 bases lay in between. Sequencing was performed with immunoSEQ multiplex PCR; in TCRdb, only in-frame clones are kept and a portion is missing. The sample lists about 2 million clones; over 85% were seen once. Input material: naive CD4+ T cells sorted from blood. Indicated subset: CD45RA+ positively selected. This sequence joins TRBV9 and TRBJ2-1, with D perhaps matching TRBD2 (5 bases). The sequence came from a man aged 18 to 30 in good health. CDR3 nucleotide sequence: TGTGCCAGCAGCGTAGAACTAGGACATGAGCAGTTCTTC. It codes for CASSVELGHEQFF.